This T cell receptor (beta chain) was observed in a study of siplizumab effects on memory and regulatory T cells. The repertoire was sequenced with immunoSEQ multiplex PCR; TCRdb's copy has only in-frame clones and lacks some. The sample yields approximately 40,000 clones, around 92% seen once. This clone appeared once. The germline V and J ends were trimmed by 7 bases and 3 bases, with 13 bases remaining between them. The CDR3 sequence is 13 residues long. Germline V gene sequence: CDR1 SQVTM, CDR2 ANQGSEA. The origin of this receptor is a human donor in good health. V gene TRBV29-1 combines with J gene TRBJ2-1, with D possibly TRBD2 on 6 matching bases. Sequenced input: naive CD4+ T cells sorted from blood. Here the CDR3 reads CSARLEIYNEQFF. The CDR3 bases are TGCAGCGCTAGACTAGAGATCTACAATGAGCAGTTCTTC.